The 10 T cell receptor beta chains reported below all come from one sample, sequenced in a study of blood T cell repertoires in COVID-19 (TCRdb year 2020). Library creation used the immunoSEQ multiplex PCR assay. TCRdb re-hosts the immuneACCESS table, in-frame sequences only. Its copies lack some clones; in the studies checked, an unresolved V gene accounts for under half of them, and the cause for the rest is not known. The sample yields 77,000 or so clones; 65% to 90% were counted once. The ten largest clones capture 6.9% of the sample. Sequenced: peripheral blood. These receptors originate from a man younger than 40 with COVID-19, enrolled during active disease.

The J gene is TRBJ2-7, the V gene TRBV19, with TRBD2 matching over 11 bases. CDR3 length: 16 amino acids. In germline, CDR1 is LNHDA, CDR2 SQIVND (reference sequence). V dropped 2 bases and J dropped 5; count of bases not matched to a gene: 8. The DNA for the CDR3 is TGTGCCAGTAGTATAAGCTCGAGACTAGCGGGGAACGAGCAGTACTTC. Translated, it gives CASSISSRLAGNEQYF.

The chain links TRBV27 to TRBJ1-5; D not certain. Germline V CDR1 and CDR2: MNHEY, SMNVEV (reference sequence). V lost 5 bases and J 6 bases, leaving 17 bases between the germline ends. The CDR3 spans 15 residues. CDR3 protein: CASSRTGPGSQPQHF. The CDR3 nucleotides are TGTGCCAGCAGTAGAACGGGCCCGGGGAGTCAGCCCCAGCATTTT.

In DNA form, the CDR3 reads TGTGCCAGCTCACCACGGAGCGGCCTTCTCACAGATACGCAGTATTTT. Encoded protein: CASSPRSGLLTDTQYF. This chain connects TRBV18 to TRBJ2-3; a possible D gene is TRBD2 (5 bases). The CDR3 consists of 16 residues. Deletions cut 1 base from V and 2 bases from J, with 13 bases between. Per the germline V gene, CDR1 is KGHSH and CDR2 is LQKENI.

The chain combines TRBV19 with TRBJ2-2; perhaps TRBD2 as D (6 bases). This CDR3 has 15 residues. From germline, CDR1 is LNHDA and CDR2 SQIVND (reference sequence). Trimming took off 3 bases at V and 6 bases at J, with 14 bases between the two ends. This CDR3 reads CASSMGGVHPGELFF. The CDR3 bases are TGTGCCAGTAGTATGGGGGGAGTCCATCCCGGGGAGCTGTTTTTT. The entire variable domain, with the rest obtained from reference TRBV19 and TRBJ2-2, is as follows: DGGITQSPKYLFRKEGQNVTLSCEQNLNHDAMYWYRQDPGQGLRLIYYSQIVNDFQKGDIAEGYSVSREKKESFPLTVTSAQKNPTAFYLCASSMGGVHPGELFFGEGSRLTVL.

The chain is built from TRBV5-6 and TRBJ2-2, with 8 bases lining up with TRBD1. After removal of 4 bases from V and 6 bases from J, the junction contained 8 bases not matched to a gene. The CDR3 length is 15 residues. In germline, CDR1 is SGHDT, CDR2 YYEEEE. CDR3 nucleotide sequence: TGTGCCAGCAGCCCCGGGACAGGAGACTCCGGGGAGCTGTTTTTT. This codes for CASSPGTGDSGELFF.

The V gene is TRBV6-5, the J gene TRBJ2-7, with 7 bases identical to TRBD1. The CDR3 is 16 residues long. The V gene's germline CDR1 is MNHEY and CDR2 SVGAGI. The V and J ends lost 0 bases and 2 bases, in that order; junction bases with no gene match: 7. The CDR3: CASSYSFPTGAYEQYF. CDR3 nucleotide sequence: TGTGCCAGCAGTTACTCCTTTCCCACAGGGGCCTACGAGCAGTACTTC.

The rearrangement links TRBV6-2 or TRBV6-3 to TRBJ1-5, with 8 positions matching TRBD1. The CDR3 spans 15 residues. Unmatched junction bases numbered 5, after V lost 5 bases and J lost 2 bases. Germline V gives CDR1 MNHEY, CDR2 SVGEGT. CDR3 coding DNA: TGTGCCAGCAGTGGGGCAGGGGGCGGCAATCAGCCCCAGCATTTT. Its translation: CASSGAGGGNQPQHF.

The chain uses TRBV30 and TRBJ1-1, with TRBD1 as a possible D gene (6 bases). The V and J ends lost 5 bases and 3 bases respectively, with 16 bases between them. Germline V gene lookup returns CDR1 GTSNPN and CDR2 SVGIG (reference sequence). The CDR3 loop spans 14 amino acids. CDR3 in DNA: TGTGCCTGGCGGGGGGGCTCAGGGTACACTGAAGCTTTCTTT. Residues: CAWRGGSGYTEAFF.

The rearrangement links TRBV11-2 to TRBJ1-2; D gene unclear. The germline V gene has CDR1 SGHAT and CDR2 FQNNGV. Trimming removed 0 bases at V and 2 bases at J, with 19 bases between. This CDR3 is 18 amino acids long. As DNA, the CDR3 is TGTGCCAGCAGCTTAGATGCGTTTTCGGGTCGGGAGAACTATGGCTACACCTTC. Its translation is CASSLDAFSGRENYGYTF.

This clone was seen a single time. The chain couples TRBV28 to TRBJ2-2; 7 bases match TRBD1. Germline V CDR1 and CDR2: MDHEN, SYDVKM. This CDR3 has 17 amino acids. V lost 6 bases to trimming and J lost 0 bases; unmatched junction nucleotides: 10. The CDR3 sequence is CASRKLAGTANTGELFF. The CDR3 region has the DNA TGTGCCAGCAGAAAATTGGCCGGGACAGCGAACACCGGGGAGCTGTTTTTT.